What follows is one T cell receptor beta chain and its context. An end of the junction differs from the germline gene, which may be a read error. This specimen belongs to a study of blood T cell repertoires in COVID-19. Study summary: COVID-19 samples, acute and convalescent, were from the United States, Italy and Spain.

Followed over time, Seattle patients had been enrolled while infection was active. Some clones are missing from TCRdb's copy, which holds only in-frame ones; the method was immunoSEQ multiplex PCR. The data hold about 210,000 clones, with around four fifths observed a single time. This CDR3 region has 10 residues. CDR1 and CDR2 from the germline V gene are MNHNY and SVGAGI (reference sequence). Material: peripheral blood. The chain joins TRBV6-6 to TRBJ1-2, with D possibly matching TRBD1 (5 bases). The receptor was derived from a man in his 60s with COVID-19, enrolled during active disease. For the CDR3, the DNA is TGTGCCAGCAGTTATTCGCTCACAGGCTTC. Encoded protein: CASSYSLTGF.